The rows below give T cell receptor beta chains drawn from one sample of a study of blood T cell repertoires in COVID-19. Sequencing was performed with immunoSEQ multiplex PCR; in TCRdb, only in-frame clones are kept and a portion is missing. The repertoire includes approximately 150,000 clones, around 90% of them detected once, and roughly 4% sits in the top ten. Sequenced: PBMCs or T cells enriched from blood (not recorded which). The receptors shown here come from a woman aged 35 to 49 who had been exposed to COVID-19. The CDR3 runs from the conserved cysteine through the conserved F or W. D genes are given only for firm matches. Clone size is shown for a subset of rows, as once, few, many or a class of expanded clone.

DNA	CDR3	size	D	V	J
TGTGCCAGCAGCTTAAAGGCAGGGAAAAATGAAAAACTGTTTTTT	CASSLKAGKNEKLFF	NA	NA	TRBV7-2	TRBJ1-4
TGTGCCAGCAGTCGGACAGACATCTACGAGCAGTACTTC	CASSRTDIYEQYF	NA	NA	TRBV6-5	TRBJ2-7
TGTGCCAGCAGCGTGGGGGGCTGGACTAGCGGCTACTGGGGAACCGGGGAGCTGTTTTTT	CASSVGGWTSGYWGTGELFF	NA	TRBD2	TRBV9	TRBJ2-2
TGTGCCAGCAGTTACCGACAGGGGGCCTACGAGCAGTACTTC	CASSYRQGAYEQYF	NA	TRBD1	TRBV6-2/TRBV6-3	TRBJ2-7
TGTGCCAGCGGGACAGGGGGCTATGGCTACACCTTC	CASGTGGYGYTF	NA	TRBD1	TRBV6-5	TRBJ1-2
TGTGCCAGCAGTTCCCCGGACAGGGCATCGTCATACGGGGATGAGCAGTTCTTC	CASSSPDRASSYGDEQFF	NA	TRBD1	TRBV28	TRBJ2-1
TGCGCCAGCAGCTTGGTTAGGGGGAGCTACGAGCAGTACTTC	CASSLVRGSYEQYF	NA	NA	TRBV5-1	TRBJ2-7
TGCGCCAGCGGACAGGGTAGCAATCAGCCCCAGCATTTT	CASGQGSNQPQHF	NA	TRBD1	TRBV10-1	TRBJ1-5
TGTGCCAGCAGCTTAGCGGGACATAAAACAGATACGCAGTATTTT	CASSLAGHKTDTQYF	NA	NA	TRBV7-9	TRBJ2-3
TGTGCCAGCAGGGTGACAGGGGGAGGCAATCAGCCCCAGCATTTT	CASRVTGGGNQPQHF	NA	TRBD1	TRBV28	TRBJ1-5
TGTGCCACCAGTGATGCACCCACCGGGACAGGGTTAAAGGAGCTGTTTTTT	CATSDAPTGTGLKELFF	few	TRBD1	TRBV24-1	TRBJ2-2
TGTGCCAGCAGCAAAAAGACTAGCGACCGCACAGATACGCAGTATTTT	CASSKKTSDRTDTQYF	NA	NA	TRBV21-1	TRBJ2-3
TGTGCCAGAAGCTTGTTTTACAGGGAAGGCTACACCTTC	CARSLFYREGYTF	NA	NA	TRBV5-3	TRBJ1-2
TGTGCCAGCAGCCAAGAGCCGGGTTATAGCAATCAGCCCCAGCATTTT	CASSQEPGYSNQPQHF	NA	NA	TRBV4-2	TRBJ1-5
TGTGCCAGCAGCGTAGGGGCAGCTCCTAATACTGAGCAGTACTTC	CASSVGAAPNTEQYF	NA	NA	TRBV9	TRBJ2-7
TGTGCCATCAGTGAGTCAGGGAGAGGAAACACCATATATTTT	CAISESGRGNTIYF	few	NA	TRBV10-3	TRBJ1-3
TGTGCCAGCAGCTTAGGGGACAGGGTGAATCAGCCCCAGCATTTT	CASSLGDRVNQPQHF	NA	TRBD1	TRBV7-2	TRBJ1-5
TGTGCCAGTAGTATAAGACAGGGATCGTATGGCTACACCTTC	CASSIRQGSYGYTF	NA	TRBD1	TRBV19	TRBJ1-2
TGCGCCAGCAGCTCGCAACCGACGACCAGGGAGACCCAGTACTTC	CASSSQPTTRETQYF	NA	NA	TRBV5-1	TRBJ2-5
TGTGCCAGCAGCTTTGGAGGGGAGGCTAGCTATGGCTACACCTTC	CASSFGGEASYGYTF	once	NA	TRBV5-5	TRBJ1-2
TGTGCCAGCAGCTTAGTTCGCGGGAGGGCCGCCGGGGAGCTGTTTTTT	CASSLVRGRAAGELFF	NA	TRBD2	TRBV11-2	TRBJ2-2
TGTGCCAGCAGCCAAGTCTCAGGGGCCTACGAGCAGTACTTC	CASSQVSGAYEQYF	NA	NA	TRBV3-1/TRBV3-2	TRBJ2-7
TGTGCCAGCAGTCGACAGGGGCTAAGGGAATCACCCCTCCACTTT	CASSRQGLRESPLHF	NA	TRBD1	TRBV28	TRBJ1-6
TGTGCCAGTAGTCCCATACCGAGCTCTGGAAACACCATATATTTT	CASSPIPSSGNTIYF	NA	NA	TRBV19	TRBJ1-3
TGTGCCAGTAGTCAAGCTATGAACACTGAAGCTTTCTTT	CASSQAMNTEAFF	NA	NA	TRBV19	TRBJ1-1
TGTGCCAGCAGCGACAGGGGCGCCTCCTACGAGCAGTACTTC	CASSDRGASYEQYF	few	TRBD1	TRBV11-2	TRBJ2-7
TGTGCCAGCAGGACGATAGACCCGGGACAGGGGTACAATGAGCAGTTCTTC	CASRTIDPGQGYNEQFF	NA	TRBD1	TRBV2	TRBJ2-1
TGTGCCAGCAGTTCCCTTGGCGGGGACTCCTACGAGCAGTACTTC	CASSSLGGDSYEQYF	NA	NA	TRBV27	TRBJ2-7
TGTGCCAGCAGTTATTCCGGGACTAGGGGTTACGAGCAGTACTTC	CASSYSGTRGYEQYF	NA	TRBD2	TRBV6-5	TRBJ2-7
TGTGCCAGCGGGCCGGGAGGGAGATACAATGAGCAGTTCTTC	CASGPGGRYNEQFF	NA	TRBD2	TRBV9	TRBJ2-1
TGTGCCAGCAGCCAAGATGTGGGGGCGGCGACTGAAGCTTTCTTT	CASSQDVGAATEAFF	NA	NA	TRBV14	TRBJ1-1
TGTGCCAGCAGTCAGGGGGCGTTCGCTGAAGCTTTCTTT	CASSQGAFAEAFF	NA	TRBD1	TRBV6-5	TRBJ1-1
TGTGCCAGCAGTTTGGAGGGGAGGGCTTTCTTT	CASSLEGRAFF	NA	NA	TRBV27	TRBJ1-1
TGCGCCAGCAGCCGGGGAAGTGCAGTCACTGAAGCTTTCTTT	CASSRGSAVTEAFF	NA	NA	TRBV5-1	TRBJ1-1
TGTGCCAGCAGCGATGCTGGACAGGGCCCGGAGACCCAGTACTTC	CASSDAGQGPETQYF	NA	TRBD1	TRBV9	TRBJ2-5
TGTGCCAGCAGTACGCCGATTAACAGGGGCGCAAGGGGACTGTTTTTT	CASSTPINRGARGLFF	NA	TRBD1	TRBV28	TRBJ1-4
TGCAGCGGCACACTAGGGGAGACCCAGTACTTC	CSGTLGETQYF	NA	NA	TRBV29-1	TRBJ2-5
TGTGCCATCAGTGACCCGGGACAGGGTGACGAGCAGTACTTC	CAISDPGQGDEQYF	NA	TRBD1	TRBV10-3	TRBJ2-7
TGTGCCAGCAGTTACTCCATCGGGACAGCAATTGAAGCTTTCTTT	CASSYSIGTAIEAFF	NA	TRBD1	TRBV6-2/TRBV6-3	TRBJ1-1
TGTGCCAGCAGTTACAAGCGTCGACAGGCCTATGGCTACACCTTC	CASSYKRRQAYGYTF	NA	NA	TRBV6-5	TRBJ1-2
TGTGCCAGCAGTCAAAAACAGGATCTCGGCTATGGCTACACCTTC	CASSQKQDLGYGYTF	NA	NA	TRBV2	TRBJ1-2
TGTGCCAGCAGTGAAATGGTAGATCAGCCCCAGCATTTT	CASSEMVDQPQHF	once	NA	TRBV25-1	TRBJ1-5
TGTGCCAGCAGCCTCCAGACTAACACCGGGGAGCTGTTTTTT	CASSLQTNTGELFF	NA	NA	TRBV7-2	TRBJ2-2
TGTGCCAGCAGTTACGGACAGACCACAACTAATGAAAAACTGTTTTTT	CASSYGQTTTNEKLFF	NA	NA	TRBV6-5	TRBJ1-4
TGTGCCAGCAGCTTAGGTATCGTTGGCTACACCTTC	CASSLGIVGYTF	NA	NA	TRBV11-2	TRBJ1-2
TGTGCCAGCAAGGCGGGACAGGGGGTATCTGGGGCCAACGTCCTGACTTTC	CASKAGQGVSGANVLTF	NA	TRBD1	TRBV9	TRBJ2-6
TGTGCCAGTAGTATTACCCGGACAGCTATTAACTATGGCTACACCTTC	CASSITRTAINYGYTF	NA	NA	TRBV19	TRBJ1-2
TGTGCCAGCAGCCAAGGATATAGCGGGAGACCCAAAAACATTCAGTACTTC	CASSQGYSGRPKNIQYF	NA	TRBD2	TRBV3-1/TRBV3-2	TRBJ2-4
TGTGCCACAGGGACAGGGGGACCCCACAATGAAAAACTGTTTTTT	CATGTGGPHNEKLFF	NA	TRBD1	TRBV15	TRBJ1-4
TGTGCCAGCAGCAAGAAGGCAGGCCTGGACTTC	CASSKKAGLDF	once	NA	TRBV12-3/TRBV12-4	TRBJ2-7
TGCGCCAGCAGAGGACAGGGCATCTCTGGAAACACCATATATTTT	CASRGQGISGNTIYF	NA	TRBD1	TRBV5-1	TRBJ1-3
TGTGCCAGCAGCGCCCGACAGTTTGGCTACACCTTC	CASSARQFGYTF	NA	NA	TRBV7-2	TRBJ1-2
TGTGCCAGCAGCAAACAGGGATATGCTTTCTTT	CASSKQGYAFF	NA	NA	TRBV12-3/TRBV12-4	TRBJ1-1
TGCGCCAGCAGCCCCACGGACGGGACAGGGGACAATGAGCAGTTCTTC	CASSPTDGTGDNEQFF	NA	TRBD1	TRBV5-1	TRBJ2-1
TGTGCCAGCAGCTCGACGGGGGTTGGCAATCAGCCCCAGCATTTT	CASSSTGVGNQPQHF	NA	NA	TRBV28	TRBJ1-5
TGTGCCAGCAGCTTGGGGGACTACCGTTACAATGAGCAGTTCTTC	CASSLGDYRYNEQFF	NA	TRBD2	TRBV11-2	TRBJ2-1
TGCGCCAGCAGCTTTCAGGGGGCAAGGGGCACAGATACGCAGTATTTT	CASSFQGARGTDTQYF	NA	TRBD1	TRBV5-1	TRBJ2-3